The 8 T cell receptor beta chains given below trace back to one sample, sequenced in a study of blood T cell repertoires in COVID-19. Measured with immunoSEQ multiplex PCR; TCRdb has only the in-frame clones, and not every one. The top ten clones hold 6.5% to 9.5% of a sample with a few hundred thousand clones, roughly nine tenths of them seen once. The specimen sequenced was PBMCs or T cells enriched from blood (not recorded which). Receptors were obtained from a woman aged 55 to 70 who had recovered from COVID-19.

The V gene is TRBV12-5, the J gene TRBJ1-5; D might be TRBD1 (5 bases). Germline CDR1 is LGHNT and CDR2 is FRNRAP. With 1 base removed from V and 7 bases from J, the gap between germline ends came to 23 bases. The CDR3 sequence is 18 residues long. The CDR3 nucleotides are TGTGCTAGTGGTTTGGCACCGGGTCAGGGAAAAGGAGACCAGCCCCAGCATTTT. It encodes CASGLAPGQGKGDQPQHF.

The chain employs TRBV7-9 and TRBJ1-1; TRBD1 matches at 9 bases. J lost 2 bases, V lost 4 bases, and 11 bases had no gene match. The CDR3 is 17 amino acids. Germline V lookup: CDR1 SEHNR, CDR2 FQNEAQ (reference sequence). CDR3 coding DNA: TGTGCCAGCAGCTCGACTCGGGACAGGGTAGGAAACACTGAAGCTTTCTTT. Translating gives CASSSTRDRVGNTEAFF.

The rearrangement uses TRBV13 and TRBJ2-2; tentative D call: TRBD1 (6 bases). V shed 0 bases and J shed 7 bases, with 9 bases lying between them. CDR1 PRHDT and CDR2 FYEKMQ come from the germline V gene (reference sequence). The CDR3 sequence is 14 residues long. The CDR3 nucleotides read TGTGCCAGCAGCTTAGGGCAGGGGAACGGGGAGCTGTTTTTT. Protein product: CASSLGQGNGELFF.

The CDR3 nucleotides are TGTGCCAGCAGCCGGGGCGGGGGTGGCCACGAGCAGTACTTC. This codes for CASSRGGGGHEQYF. V and J are TRBV9 and TRBJ2-7, with 7 bases aligning to TRBD2. Germline CDR1 reads SGDLS; CDR2 reads YYNGEE. The CDR3 is 14 amino acids. Losses at the gene ends were 4 bases for V and 5 bases for J; bases not matched to a gene: 9.

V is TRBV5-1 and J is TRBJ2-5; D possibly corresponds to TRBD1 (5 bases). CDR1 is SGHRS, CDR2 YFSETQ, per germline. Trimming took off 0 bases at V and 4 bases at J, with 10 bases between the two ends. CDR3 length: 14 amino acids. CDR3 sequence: CASSLDQGRETQYF. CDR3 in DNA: TGCGCCAGCAGCTTGGATCAGGGTCGAGAGACCCAGTACTTC.

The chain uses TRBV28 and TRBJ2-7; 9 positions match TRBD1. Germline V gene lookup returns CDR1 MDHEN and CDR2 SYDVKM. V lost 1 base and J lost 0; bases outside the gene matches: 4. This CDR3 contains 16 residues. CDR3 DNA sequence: TGTGCCAGCAGTTTATCCCGGGACAGGGTCTCCTACGAGCAGTACTTC. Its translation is CASSLSRDRVSYEQYF. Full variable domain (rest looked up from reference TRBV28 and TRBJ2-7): DVKVTQSSRYLVKRTGEKVFLECVQDMDHENMFWYRQDPGLGLRLIYFSYDVKMKEKGDIPEGYSVSREKKERFSLILESASTNQTSMYLCASSLSRDRVSYEQYFGPGTRLTVT.

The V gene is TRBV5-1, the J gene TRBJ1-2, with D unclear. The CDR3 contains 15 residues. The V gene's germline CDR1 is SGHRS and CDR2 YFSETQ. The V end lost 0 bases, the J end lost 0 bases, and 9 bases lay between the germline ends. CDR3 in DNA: TGCGCCAGCAGCTTGGTAGTTGCGGCTAACTATGGCTACACCTTC. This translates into CASSLVVAANYGYTF.

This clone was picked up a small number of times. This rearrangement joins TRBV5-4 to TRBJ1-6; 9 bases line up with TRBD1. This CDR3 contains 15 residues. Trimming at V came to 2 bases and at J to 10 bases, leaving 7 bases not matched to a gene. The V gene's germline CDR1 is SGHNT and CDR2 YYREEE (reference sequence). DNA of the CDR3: TGTGCCAGCAGCTTTCAACAGGGGGCACGCTCACCCCTCCACTTT. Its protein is CASSFQQGARSPLHF.